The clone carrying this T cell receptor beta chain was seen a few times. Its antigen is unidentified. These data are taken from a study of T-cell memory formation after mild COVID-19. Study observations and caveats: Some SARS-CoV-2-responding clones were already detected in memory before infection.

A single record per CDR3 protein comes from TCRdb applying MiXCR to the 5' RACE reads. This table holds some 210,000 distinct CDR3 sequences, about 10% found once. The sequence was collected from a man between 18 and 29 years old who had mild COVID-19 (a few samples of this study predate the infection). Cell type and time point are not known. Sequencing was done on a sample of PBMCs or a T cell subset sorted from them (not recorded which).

CDR3 sequence reads: CASRFTGWEGYTF. Written as DNA, the CDR3 is TGTGCCAGCAGATTCACAGGGTGGGAGGGCTACACCTTC. The chain employs TRBV28 and TRBJ1-2; possibly TRBD1 for D (6 bases). Trimming removed 6 bases at V and 8 bases at J, with 16 bases between. The CDR3 totals 13 residues. Germline assignment: CDR1 MDHEN and CDR2 SYDVKM.